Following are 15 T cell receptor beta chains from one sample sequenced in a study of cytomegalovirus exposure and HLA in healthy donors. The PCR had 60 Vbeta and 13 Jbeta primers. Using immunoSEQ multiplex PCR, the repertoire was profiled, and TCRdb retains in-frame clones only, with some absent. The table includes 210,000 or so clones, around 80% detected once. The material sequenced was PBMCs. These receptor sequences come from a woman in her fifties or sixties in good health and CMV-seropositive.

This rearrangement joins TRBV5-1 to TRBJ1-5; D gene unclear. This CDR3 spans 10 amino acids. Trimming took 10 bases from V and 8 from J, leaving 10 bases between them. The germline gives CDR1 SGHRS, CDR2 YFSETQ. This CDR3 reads CACDVEPQHF. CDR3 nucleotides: TGCGCCTGCGATGTTGAGCCCCAGCATTTT.

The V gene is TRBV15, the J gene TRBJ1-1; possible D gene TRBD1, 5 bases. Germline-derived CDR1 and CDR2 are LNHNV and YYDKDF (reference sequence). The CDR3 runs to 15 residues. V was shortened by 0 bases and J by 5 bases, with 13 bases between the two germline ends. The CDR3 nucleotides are TGTGCCACCAGCAGAGATAGGGGATGGGAAACTGAAGCTTTCTTT. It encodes CATSRDRGWETEAFF.

The CDR3 DNA reads as TGTGCCAGCAGTGAAGCCGGGACAGGGGGCCGCAATCAGCCCCAGCATTTT. Translated: CASSEAGTGGRNQPQHF. V usage is TRBV2 and J usage is TRBJ1-5; 12 nucleotides match TRBD1. V gave up 0 bases and J gave up 2 bases; unmatched junction bases: 2. CDR1 and CDR2 (germline): SNHLY, FYNNEI. CDR3 length equals 17 residues.

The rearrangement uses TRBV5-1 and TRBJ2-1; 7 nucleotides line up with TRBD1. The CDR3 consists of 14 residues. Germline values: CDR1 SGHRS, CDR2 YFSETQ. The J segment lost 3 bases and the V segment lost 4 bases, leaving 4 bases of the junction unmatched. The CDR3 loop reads CASSRDSFYNEQFF. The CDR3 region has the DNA TGCGCCAGCAGCCGGGACAGCTTCTACAATGAGCAGTTCTTC.

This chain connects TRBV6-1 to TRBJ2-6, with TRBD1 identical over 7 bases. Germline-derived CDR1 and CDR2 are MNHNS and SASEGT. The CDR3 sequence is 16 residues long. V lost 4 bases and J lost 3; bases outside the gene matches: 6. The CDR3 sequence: CASSGTGARGANVLTF. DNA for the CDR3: TGTGCCAGCAGTGGTACAGGGGCGCGTGGGGCCAACGTCCTGACTTTC.

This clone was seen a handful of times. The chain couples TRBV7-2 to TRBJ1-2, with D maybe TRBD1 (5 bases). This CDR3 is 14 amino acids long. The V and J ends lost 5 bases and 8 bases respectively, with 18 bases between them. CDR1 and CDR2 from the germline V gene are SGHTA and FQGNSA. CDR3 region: CASSLPLGGVGYTF. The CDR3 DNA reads TGTGCCAGCAGCCTGCCCCTGGGGGGTGTCGGCTACACCTTC.

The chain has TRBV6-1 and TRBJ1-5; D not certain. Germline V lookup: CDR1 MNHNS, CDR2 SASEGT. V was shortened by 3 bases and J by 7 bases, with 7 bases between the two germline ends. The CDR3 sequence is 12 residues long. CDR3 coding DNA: TGTGCCAGCAGTGAGTTACTACAGCCCCAGCATTTT. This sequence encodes CASSELLQPQHF.

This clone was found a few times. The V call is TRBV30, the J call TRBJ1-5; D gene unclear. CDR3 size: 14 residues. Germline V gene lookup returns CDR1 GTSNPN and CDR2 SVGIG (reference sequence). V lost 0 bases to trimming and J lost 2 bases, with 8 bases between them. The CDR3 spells CAWSVSNRNQPQHF. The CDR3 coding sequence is TGTGCCTGGAGTGTCAGTAACCGCAATCAGCCCCAGCATTTT.

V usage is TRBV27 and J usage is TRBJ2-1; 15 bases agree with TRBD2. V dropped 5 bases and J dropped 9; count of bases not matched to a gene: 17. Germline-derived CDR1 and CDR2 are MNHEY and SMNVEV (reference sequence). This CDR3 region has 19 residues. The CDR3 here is CASSPRTSGRGGPGGEQFF. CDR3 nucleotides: TGTGCCAGCAGTCCACGGACTAGCGGGAGGGGAGGGCCTGGGGGTGAGCAGTTCTTC.

The CDR3, as DNA: TGTGCCAGCAGCGCTAGCGGGAGTTCCTACGAGCAGTACTTC. This encodes CASSASGSSYEQYF. The chain carries TRBV7-2 and TRBJ2-7; 10 bases line up with TRBD2. CDR3 length equals 14 residues. Germline CDR1 SGHTA, CDR2 FQGNSA. After removal of 5 bases from V and 1 base from J, the junction contained 2 bases not matched to a gene.

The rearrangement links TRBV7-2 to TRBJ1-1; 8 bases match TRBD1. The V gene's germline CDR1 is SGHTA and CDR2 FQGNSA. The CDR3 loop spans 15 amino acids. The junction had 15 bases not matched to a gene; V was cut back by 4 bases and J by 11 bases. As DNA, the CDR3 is TGTGCCAGCAGCTGGCGGACAGGGTCAACGGGGATGGCTTTCTTT. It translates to CASSWRTGSTGMAFF.

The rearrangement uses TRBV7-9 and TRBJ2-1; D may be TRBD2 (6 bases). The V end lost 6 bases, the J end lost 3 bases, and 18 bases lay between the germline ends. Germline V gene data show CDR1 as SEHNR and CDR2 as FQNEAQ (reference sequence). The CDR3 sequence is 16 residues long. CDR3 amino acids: CASREKPGLRYNEQFF. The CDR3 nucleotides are TGTGCCAGCAGAGAAAAACCGGGACTGCGCTACAATGAGCAGTTCTTC.

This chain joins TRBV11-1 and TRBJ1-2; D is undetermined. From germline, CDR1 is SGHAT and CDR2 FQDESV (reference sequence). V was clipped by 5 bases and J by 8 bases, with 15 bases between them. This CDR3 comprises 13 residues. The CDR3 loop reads CASSPIAVRGYTF. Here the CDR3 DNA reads TGTGCCAGCAGCCCTATAGCAGTGAGGGGCTACACCTTC.

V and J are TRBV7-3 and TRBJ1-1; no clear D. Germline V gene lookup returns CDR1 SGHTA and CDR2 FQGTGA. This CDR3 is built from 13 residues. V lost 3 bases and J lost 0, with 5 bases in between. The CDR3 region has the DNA TGTGCCAGCAGCTTTTTAGTGAACACTGAAGCTTTCTTT. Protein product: CASSFLVNTEAFF.

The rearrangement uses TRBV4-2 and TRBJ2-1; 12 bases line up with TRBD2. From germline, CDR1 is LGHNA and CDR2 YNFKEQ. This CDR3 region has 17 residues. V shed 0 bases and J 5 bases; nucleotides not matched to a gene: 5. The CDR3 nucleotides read TGTGCCAGCAGCCAAGACCGGACTAGCGGGACAAACAATGAGCAGTTCTTC. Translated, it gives CASSQDRTSGTNNEQFF.